The TCR beta chain under discussion was sequenced for a study of T cell responses to AZD1222 COVID-19 vaccine. General observations from the study: Baseline seropositivity occurred in only six or seven AZD1222 recipients. CD4 TCRs linked to vaccination spanned spike, dominating at 160-218 and 743-854. None of the repertoires were sampled until the peak T cell response had passed. Clonal diversity may have been underestimated, and the donors were mostly white British, with more females than males.

The CDR3 is 12 residues long. The germline V gene has CDR1 SQVTM and CDR2 ANQGSEA. V lost 7 bases and J lost 3, with 12 bases in between. Repertoires were generated with immunoSEQ multiplex PCR, while TCRdb's copy carries only in-frame clones and drops some. The data hold 130,000 or so clones, with over 90% observed a single time. A remark on this clone: The antigen is undetermined.

The sample here was peripheral blood, taken on day 0 of MenACWY control vaccination. The TCR originated in an adult in good health. The chain joins TRBV29-1 to TRBJ1-1, with D maybe TRBD1 (5 bases). The CDR3 DNA follows: TGCAGCGCCAGGGAATTTGACACTGAAGCTTTCTTT. Amino acids: CSAREFDTEAFF.